This entry lists 28 T cell receptor beta chains sequenced from one sample in a study of identical twins. Using its own MiXCR run on the 5' RACE reads, TCRdb lists one record per CDR3 protein. The sample lists some 250,000 distinct CDR3 sequences, 5% to 7% seen once, with approximately 14% in the top ten. This sample also appeared in a second study, on T cells expressing NK-cell markers.

Sequences were obtained from CD8+ T cells sorted from blood. Receptor source: a woman between 18 and 30 years old in good health.

This rearrangement joins TRBV12-5 to TRBJ2-2, with 14 positions matching TRBD2. The germline V gene encodes CDR1 LGHNT and CDR2 FRNRAP. Trimming cost V 6 bases and J 11 bases; bases outside gene matches: 5. The CDR3 spans 14 residues. DNA of the CDR3: TGTGCTAGTGGGGGGACTAGCGGGAGTCGAGAGCTGTTTTTT. Translated: CASGGTSGSRELFF.

The chain uses TRBV7-6 and TRBJ2-5; D may be TRBD1 (5 bases). Looked up from germline, CDR1 is SGHVS and CDR2 is FNYEAQ. This CDR3 has 12 amino acids. The V and J ends lost 6 bases and 5 bases respectively, with 10 bases between them. CDR3 DNA: TGTGCCAGCAGGAACTCAGGGGAGACCCAGTACTTC. It specifies CASRNSGETQYF.

This clonotype was seen repeatedly, ten times or more. The V and J genes are TRBV5-1 and TRBJ2-1, with 10 bases that match TRBD1. V shed 0 bases and J 2 bases; nucleotides not matched to a gene: 2. CDR1 and CDR2 (germline): SGHRS, YFSETQ. The CDR3 is 16 amino acids. The CDR3 loop is CASSLGTGGTYNEQFF. CDR3 nucleotides: TGCGCCAGCAGCTTGGGGACAGGGGGGACCTACAATGAGCAGTTCTTC.

This clonotype was picked up a small number of times. This chain uses TRBV7-9 with TRBJ2-1; TRBD2 matches at 7 bases. The CDR3 sequence is 16 residues long. CDR1 is SEHNR and CDR2 is FQNEAQ in the germline V gene (reference sequence). Unmatched junction bases numbered 10, after V lost 6 bases and J lost 2 bases. The CDR3 bases are TGTGCCAGCAGGCCCTCTAGCGGTCCGACCTACAATGAGCAGTTCTTC. It codes for CASRPSSGPTYNEQFF.

This clonotype was observed many times. The V gene is TRBV3-1, the J gene TRBJ1-1; 7 nucleotides line up with TRBD1. The junction had 14 bases not matched to a gene; V was cut back by 8 bases and J by 2 bases. Germline CDR1 LGHDT, CDR2 YNNKEL (reference sequence). The CDR3 totals 16 residues. The CDR3 spells CASRPYYGTANTEAFF. In DNA form, the CDR3 reads TGTGCCAGCCGACCCTATTACGGGACAGCCAACACTGAAGCTTTCTTT.

This clonotype was observed at least ten times. This chain uses TRBV20-1 with TRBJ2-3; TRBD2 aligns across 12 bases. The CDR3 spans 17 residues. Losses at the gene ends were 2 bases for V and 4 bases for J; bases not matched to a gene: 10. Germline loops: CDR1 DFQATT, CDR2 SNEGSKA (reference sequence). The CDR3 DNA sequence: TGCAGTGCTAGATCATTGACTAGACTAGCGGGAGCAGATACGCAGTATTTT. It codes for CSARSLTRLAGADTQYF.

The chain combines TRBV7-6 with TRBJ2-1; TRBD2 might be the D (6 bases). The germline gives CDR1 SGHVS, CDR2 FNYEAQ. The CDR3 runs 15 residues. V dropped 5 bases and J dropped 2 bases, with 13 bases sitting between them. CDR3 loop: CASSPAGGAYNEQFF. The CDR3 nucleotides are TGTGCCAGCAGCCCAGCGGGCGGCGCCTACAATGAGCAGTTCTTC.

The table lists this clonotype with a few counts. The chain joins TRBV20-1 to TRBJ2-7, with 11 bases identical to TRBD2. The CDR3 contains 17 residues. V was pared by 0 bases and J by 2 bases, with 9 bases of the junction left unmatched. Germline CDR1 is DFQATT and CDR2 is SNEGSKA (reference sequence). The CDR3 loop is CSARDANGTSGAYEQYF. In DNA, the CDR3 is TGCAGTGCTAGAGACGCTAACGGGACTAGCGGCGCCTACGAGCAGTACTTC.

This clonotype was observed a few times. This chain joins TRBV7-8 and TRBJ2-7; 8 bases line up with TRBD1. Germline V gives CDR1 SGHVS, CDR2 FQNEAQ. The J segment lost 2 bases and the V segment lost 3 bases, leaving 15 bases of the junction unmatched. This CDR3 contains 18 residues. The CDR3 DNA reads TGTGCCAGCAGCTTTCGAAGACAGGGGTCTTACCTTACCTACGAGCAGTACTTC. This encodes CASSFRRQGSYLTYEQYF.

The table lists this clonotype with a few counts. The chain recombines TRBV6-2 or TRBV6-3 with TRBJ1-1; D call uncertain. Germline loops: CDR1 MNHEY, CDR2 SVGEGT. CDR3 size: 11 residues. V lost 3 bases to trimming and J lost 8 bases, with 7 bases between them. The CDR3 loop is CASSYLGEAFF. The DNA of the CDR3 is TGTGCCAGCAGTTATTTGGGAGAAGCTTTCTTT.

The gene calls are TRBV4-1 and TRBJ2-5, with no clear D. V lost 3 bases, J lost 3 bases, and 11 bases lay in between. Germline-derived CDR1 and CDR2 are MGHRA and YSYEKL. The CDR3 has 14 residues. The CDR3 here is CASSQRTDKETQYF. The DNA for the CDR3 is TGCGCCAGCAGCCAGAGGACGGATAAAGAGACCCAGTACTTC.

The chain couples TRBV29-1 to TRBJ2-7; 11 bases are shared with TRBD2. CDR3 length: 14 amino acids. V shed 6 bases, J shed 6 bases, and the junction held 10 bases outside the gene matches. Germline CDR1 is SQVTM and CDR2 is ANQGSEA. The CDR3 bases are TGCAGCGTCCGAGCTACTAGCGGGGGCAGCGAGCAGTACTTC. Protein sequence: CSVRATSGGSEQYF.

This clonotype was recorded at least ten times. This chain connects TRBV12-3 or TRBV12-4 to TRBJ1-4, with D hard to call. The V gene lost 5 bases and the J gene lost 8 bases, with 15 bases spanning the gap. The CDR3 runs 14 residues. The CDR3 DNA sequence: TGTGCCAGCAGTCCCCACCCGAGACGAGAAAAACTGTTTTTT. Amino acid sequence: CASSPHPRREKLFF.

This clonotype was recorded many times. The chain has TRBV29-1 and TRBJ2-1; 11 positions match TRBD1. The CDR3 consists of 14 residues. Trimming cost V 4 bases and J 7 bases; bases outside gene matches: 6. The germline V gene encodes CDR1 SQVTM and CDR2 ANQGSEA. This chain's CDR3 is CSVVGQGVKNEQFF. CDR3 in DNA: TGCAGCGTTGTGGGACAGGGGGTAAAAAATGAGCAGTTCTTC.

The gene calls are TRBV9 and TRBJ1-1; the match to TRBD1 covers 7 bases. Germline loops: CDR1 SGDLS, CDR2 YYNGEE. V lost 4 bases, J lost 1 base, and 16 bases stayed unmatched. This CDR3 is 18 amino acids long. The CDR3 DNA sequence: TGTGCCAGCAGCTCAATACAGGGGCAGCGGACGGGGAACACTGAAGCTTTCTTT. Its protein product is CASSSIQGQRTGNTEAFF.

In its sample, this clonotype was seen many times. The gene calls are TRBV29-1 and TRBJ2-3, with TRBD2 as a possible D gene (6 bases). Germline loops: CDR1 SQVTM, CDR2 ANQGSEA. With 7 bases removed from V and 5 bases from J, the gap between germline ends came to 13 bases. The CDR3 covers 12 residues. CDR3 coding DNA: TGCAGCGCCCCTAGCGCCCAAGATACGCAGTATTTT. Translating it yields CSAPSAQDTQYF.

This clonotype occurred a few times. CDR3 sequence: CASSSPRQEMAPYEQYF. CDR3 sequence (DNA): TGTGCCAGCAGCTCCCCTAGACAGGAGATGGCCCCCTACGAGCAGTACTTC. V gene TRBV7-8 combines with J gene TRBJ2-7, with D possibly matching TRBD1 (6 bases). This CDR3 region has 17 residues. CDR1 is SGHVS, CDR2 FQNEAQ, per germline. V lost 4 bases and J 2 bases, leaving 21 bases between the germline ends.

DNA for the CDR3: TGTGCCAGCAGCCCCCCAGACTACAATGAGCAGTTCTTC. It is translated as CASSPPDYNEQFF. V and J are TRBV7-9 and TRBJ2-1, with no clear D. Germline V gene sequence: CDR1 SEHNR, CDR2 FQNEAQ (reference sequence). V was shortened by 5 bases and J by 3 bases, with 8 bases between the two germline ends. The CDR3 consists of 13 residues. The full variable domain, with the rest looked up from reference TRBV7-9 and TRBJ2-1, is DTGVSQNPRHKITKRGQNVTFRCDPISEHNRLYWYRQTLGQGPEFLTYFQNEAQLEKSRLLSDRFSAERPKGSFSTLEIQRTEQGDSAMYLCASSPPDYNEQFFGPGTRLTVL.

This clonotype was recorded many times. The rearrangement uses TRBV12-3 or TRBV12-4 and TRBJ1-5; 11 bases match TRBD1. This CDR3 comprises 14 residues. Germline trimming cut 7 bases from V and 7 bases from J; bases unmatched to any gene: 6. The CDR3 region has the DNA TGTGCCAGCACCTGGGGACAGGGGGTCCAGCCCCAGCATTTT. It specifies CASTWGQGVQPQHF.

This clonotype has at least ten counts. The V gene is TRBV29-1, the J gene TRBJ1-2; no firm D call. Germline CDR1 reads SQVTM; CDR2 reads ANQGSEA. The CDR3 consists of 11 residues. Trimming removed 1 base from V and 8 bases from J, with 8 bases in between. Written as DNA, the CDR3 is TGCAGCGTTGAAGTACGACGGGGCTACACCTTC. Protein product: CSVEVRRGYTF.

There are many counts of this clonotype. The rearrangement uses TRBV25-1 and TRBJ2-5; D may be TRBD2 (7 bases). Germline CDR1 reads MGHDK; CDR2 reads SYGVNS. Deletions cut 8 bases from V and 7 bases from J, with 11 bases between. This CDR3 comprises 11 residues. As DNA, the CDR3 is TGTGCCAGCCTTAGGGGGGGGACCCAGTACTTC. The encoded protein is CASLRGGTQYF.

V and J are TRBV7-9 and TRBJ2-1; TRBD1 or TRBD2 may be the D gene (5 bases each). Germline V gene sequence: CDR1 SEHNR, CDR2 FQNEAQ (reference sequence). V was cut by 5 bases and J by 0 bases, with 14 bases left in between. This CDR3 is 16 amino acids long. In nucleotides, the CDR3 is TGTGCCAGCAGCCCCATGGGGACGAGCTCCTACAATGAGCAGTTCTTC. Protein sequence: CASSPMGTSSYNEQFF.

There are a few counts of this clonotype. J is TRBJ2-2 and V is TRBV14; D is undetermined. Germline CDR1 and CDR2: SGHDN and FVKESK. The CDR3 totals 19 residues. The germline V and J ends were trimmed by 0 bases and 6 bases, with 23 bases remaining between them. In nucleotides, the CDR3 is TGTGCCAGCAGCCAAGAAAGTGCGATTACGGGTCGCGGCGCCGGGGAGCTGTTTTTT. This sequence encodes CASSQESAITGRGAGELFF.

Ten or more counts support this clonotype. CDR3 nucleotides: TGTGCCAGCAGCTTATGGGGACTACCAACCAATGAGCAGTTCTTC. Its protein product is CASSLWGLPTNEQFF. The V call is TRBV7-3, the J call TRBJ2-1; 7 nucleotides align to TRBD2. The trim removed 2 bases at V and 6 bases at J, leaving 7 bases unmatched. The germline V gene encodes CDR1 SGHTA and CDR2 FQGTGA. This CDR3 is built from 15 residues.

The sample holds many counts of this clonotype. The CDR3 nucleotides are TGTGCCAGCAGCTTAGATCAAACCATGAACACTGAAGCTTTCTTT. It translates to CASSLDQTMNTEAFF. The chain links TRBV11-2 to TRBJ1-1; D is uncertain. Trimming stripped 0 bases from V and 0 bases from J, with 8 bases between. CDR3 size: 15 residues. The germline CDR1 and CDR2 sequences are SGHAT and FQNNGV.

The chain has TRBV27 and TRBJ2-7, with D uncertain. Deletions cut 2 bases from V and 2 bases from J, with 10 bases between. CDR3 size: 14 residues. CDR1 is MNHEY, CDR2 SMNVEV, per germline (reference sequence). CDR3 sequence (DNA): TGTGCCAGCAGTTTAAGGCAGGCCACCTACGAGCAGTACTTC. Its protein product is CASSLRQATYEQYF.

The chain has TRBV3-1 and TRBJ2-7; D remains unclear. The V gene's germline CDR1 is LGHDT and CDR2 YNNKEL (reference sequence). The CDR3 totals 15 residues. Between the trimmed V and J ends, which lost 5 bases and 0 bases, there was a span of 14 bases. CDR3 amino acids: CASSGAAPPSYEQYF. The DNA of the CDR3 is TGTGCCAGCAGCGGAGCAGCTCCGCCCTCCTACGAGCAGTACTTC.

This clonotype has at least ten counts. The chain couples TRBV12-3 or TRBV12-4 to TRBJ2-4, with TRBD1 matching over 10 bases. Losses at the gene ends were 5 bases for V and 7 bases for J; bases not matched to a gene: 5. CDR3 length: 14 amino acids. The CDR3 region is CASSGGQGTNIQYF. CDR3 nucleotides: TGTGCCAGCAGTGGGGGACAGGGGACGAACATTCAGTACTTC.